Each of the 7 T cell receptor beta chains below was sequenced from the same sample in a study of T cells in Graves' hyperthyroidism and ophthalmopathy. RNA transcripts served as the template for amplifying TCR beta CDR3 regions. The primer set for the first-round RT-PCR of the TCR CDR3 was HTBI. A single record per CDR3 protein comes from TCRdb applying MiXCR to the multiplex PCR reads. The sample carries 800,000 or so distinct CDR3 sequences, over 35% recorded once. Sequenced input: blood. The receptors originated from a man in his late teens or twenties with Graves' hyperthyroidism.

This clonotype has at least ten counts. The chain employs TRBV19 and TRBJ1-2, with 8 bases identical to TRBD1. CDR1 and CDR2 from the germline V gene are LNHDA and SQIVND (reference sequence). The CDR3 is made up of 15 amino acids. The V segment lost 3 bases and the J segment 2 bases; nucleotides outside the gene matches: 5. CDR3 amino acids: CASSIQGAMNYGYTF. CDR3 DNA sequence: TGTGCCAGTAGTATCCAGGGGGCCATGAACTATGGCTACACCTTC.

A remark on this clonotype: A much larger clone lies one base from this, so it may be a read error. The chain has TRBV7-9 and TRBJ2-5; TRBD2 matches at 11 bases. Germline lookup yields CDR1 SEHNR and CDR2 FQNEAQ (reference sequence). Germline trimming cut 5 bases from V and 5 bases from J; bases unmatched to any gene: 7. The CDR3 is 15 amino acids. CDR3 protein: CASSERTSGFETQYF. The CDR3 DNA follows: TGTGCCAGCAGCGAGAGGACTAGCGGGTTCGAGACCCAGTACTTC.

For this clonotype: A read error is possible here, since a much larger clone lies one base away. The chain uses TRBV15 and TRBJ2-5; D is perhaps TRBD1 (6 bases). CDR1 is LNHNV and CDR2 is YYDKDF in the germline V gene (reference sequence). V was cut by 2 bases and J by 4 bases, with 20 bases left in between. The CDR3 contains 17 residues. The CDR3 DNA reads TGTGCCACCAGCAGAAATCCGCCGCCAGGGGATGGAGAGACCCAGTACTTC. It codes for CATSRNPPPGDGETQYF. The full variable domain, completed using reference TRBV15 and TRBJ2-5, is DAMVIQNPRYQVTQFGKPVTLSCSQTLNHNVMYWYQQKSSQAPKLLFHYYDKDFNNEADTPDNFQSRRPNTSFCFLDIRSPGLGDTAMYLCATSRNPPPGDGETQYFGPGTRLLVL.

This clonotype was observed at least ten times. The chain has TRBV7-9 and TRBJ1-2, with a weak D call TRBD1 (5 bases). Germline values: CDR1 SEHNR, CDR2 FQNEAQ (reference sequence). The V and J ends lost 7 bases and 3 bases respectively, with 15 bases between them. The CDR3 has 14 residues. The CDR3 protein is CASTDSGADYGYTF. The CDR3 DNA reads TGTGCCAGCACCGACTCTGGGGCAGACTATGGCTACACCTTC.

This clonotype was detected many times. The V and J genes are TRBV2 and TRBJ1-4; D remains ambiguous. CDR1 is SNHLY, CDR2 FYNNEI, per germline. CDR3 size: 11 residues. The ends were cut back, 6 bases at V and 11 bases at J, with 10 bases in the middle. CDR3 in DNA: TGTGCCAGCAGCCCCTCAGAGAAACTGTTTTTT. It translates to CASSPSEKLFF.

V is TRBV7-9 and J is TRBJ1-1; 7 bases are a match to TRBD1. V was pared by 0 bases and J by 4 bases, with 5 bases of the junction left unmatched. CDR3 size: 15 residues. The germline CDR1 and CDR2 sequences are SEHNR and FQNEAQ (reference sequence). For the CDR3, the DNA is TGTGCCAGCAGCTTAGCTGTATCAGGGGGCACTGAAGCTTTCTTT. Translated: CASSLAVSGGTEAFF.

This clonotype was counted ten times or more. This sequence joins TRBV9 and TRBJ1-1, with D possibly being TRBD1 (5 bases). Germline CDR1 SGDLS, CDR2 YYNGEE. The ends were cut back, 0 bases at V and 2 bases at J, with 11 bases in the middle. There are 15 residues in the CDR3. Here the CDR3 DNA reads TGTGCCAGCAGCGTAGCTATGGGGGGAAACACTGAAGCTTTCTTT. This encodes CASSVAMGGNTEAFF.